This T cell receptor beta chain was captured in a study of regulatory T cells in long-lasting Graves disease. Time point of the sample: newly diagnosed GD, antithyroid drugs for less than 3 months. PBMC-derived RNA was used for the TCR library. Germline V gene sequence: CDR1 MNHEY, CDR2 SMNVEV (reference sequence). With 4 bases clipped from V and 6 bases from J, the junction kept 3 bases outside the gene matches. The CDR3 contains 15 residues. Construction of TCR beta libraries relied on iRepertoire HTBI primers and on Arm-PCR targeting CDR3 regions. TCRdb fed the multiplex PCR reads into MiXCR, producing one record per CDR3 protein. Of around 500,000 distinct CDR3 sequences in the sample, about 13% were seen once. This clonotype was observed many times. These data were likewise used in another study, on T cells in Graves' hyperthyroidism and ophthalmopathy.

Source: peripheral blood mononuclear cells (PBMCs), taken at new diagnosis, from a patient treated with antithyroid drugs. V is TRBV27 and J is TRBJ2-1; 13 bases agree with TRBD2. The origin of this receptor is a man aged 30-40 years with Graves disease. CDR3 nucleotide sequence: TGTGCCAGCAGTTCCGGACTAGCGGGAGCCAATGAGCAGTTCTTC. Translated, it gives CASSSGLAGANEQFF.